One and the same sample provided the 5 T cell receptor beta chains below, sequenced in a study of T cells in Graves' hyperthyroidism and ophthalmopathy. Researchers took RNA transcripts and amplified the TCR beta CDR3 regions from them. Carried out on the TCR CDR3, a first-round RT-PCR used the HTBI primer set. TCRdb ran MiXCR on the multiplex PCR reads and lists one entry per CDR3 protein. Here the sample spans 300,000 to 400,000 distinct CDR3 sequences, around a sixth being singletons. The material sequenced was blood. Receptors originate from a woman aged 50 to 65 with Graves' hyperthyroidism.

This clonotype was detected only a few times. The rearrangement joins TRBV10-3 to TRBJ1-3; D unclear. The CDR3 has 11 residues. With 10 bases removed from V and 0 bases from J, the gap between germline ends came to 4 bases. Germline V gene lookup returns CDR1 ENHRY and CDR2 SYGVKD. CDR3 DNA sequence: TGTGCCAGCCACTCTGGAAACACCATATATTTT. Translated: CASHSGNTIYF.

This clonotype has more than one count but fewer than ten. The V and J genes are TRBV28 and TRBJ1-5, with D unresolved. In germline, CDR1 is MDHEN, CDR2 SYDVKM. The ends were cut back, 5 bases at V and 7 bases at J, with 21 bases in the middle. The CDR3 is 16 residues long. The CDR3 DNA reads TGTGCCAGCAGTCCGTCGTCGGGCTCGTCTAGGCAGCCCCAGCATTTT. It is translated as CASSPSSGSSRQPQHF.

There are many counts of this clonotype. The V and J genes are TRBV7-6 and TRBJ2-3, with 10 bases matching TRBD2. Germline V gene sequence: CDR1 SGHVS, CDR2 FNYEAQ. CDR3 length equals 16 residues. V lost 5 bases to trimming and J lost 5 bases; unmatched junction nucleotides: 10. The CDR3 region is CASSQGLAGALDTQYF. In DNA, the CDR3 is TGTGCCAGCAGCCAGGGGCTAGCGGGAGCATTAGATACGCAGTATTTT.

This clonotype was detected ten times or more. V and J are TRBV3-1 and TRBJ1-6, with TRBD1 as a possible D gene (6 bases). CDR1 and CDR2 (germline): LGHDT, YNNKEL (reference sequence). V was pared by 6 bases and J by 4 bases, with 13 bases between. The CDR3 is 15 residues long. The CDR3 region has the DNA TGTGCCAGCAGGACCAATACAGGGTATAATTCACCCCTCCACTTT. This codes for CASRTNTGYNSPLHF.

This clonotype was observed many times. The chain employs TRBV2 and TRBJ2-6, with D possibly being TRBD2 (5 bases). The CDR3 runs to 16 residues. V shed 4 bases and J shed 4 bases, with 14 bases lying between them. The V gene's germline CDR1 is SNHLY and CDR2 FYNNEI. The CDR3 loop is CASSVGLGSGANVLTF. CDR3 DNA: TGTGCCAGCAGTGTTGGACTCGGCTCCGGGGCCAACGTCCTGACTTTC.